These 21 T cell receptor beta chains share one sample of origin, sequenced in a study of blood T cells in healthy people across ages. A sample-barcoded 5' primer and a J-beta primer mix were used in a second PCR of roughly 7 to 12 cycles. TCRdb processed the 5' RACE reads anew with MiXCR; each CDR3 protein has one entry. The sample holds roughly 900,000 distinct CDR3 sequences, roughly 50% seen once. The sample was blood. These receptors were obtained from a man aged 25 to 40 in good health.

On this clonotype: This may be a read error: a much more frequent sequence differs by one nucleotide. The conserved final phenylalanine or tryptophan is absent from the CDR3, which likely points to a read error. The gene calls are TRBV29-1 and TRBJ2-7, with D tentatively TRBD1 (6 bases). CDR3 length: 12 residues. From germline, CDR1 is SQVTM and CDR2 ANQGSEA. V lost 7 bases and J 5 bases, leaving 15 bases between the germline ends. In nucleotides, the CDR3 is TGCAGCGGCTCACAGGGTACAAACGAGCAGTACTCC. Its protein is CSGSQGTNEQYS.

This chain uses TRBV25-1 with TRBJ2-7, with D tentatively TRBD1 or TRBD2 (7 bases each). CDR1 is MGHDK, CDR2 SYGVNS, per germline. Trimming left V 2 bases short and J 4 bases short, with 12 bases between. The CDR3 extends over 14 amino acids. This chain's CDR3 is CASSERGGQYEQYF. The DNA of the CDR3 is TGTGCCAGCAGTGAAAGGGGGGGACAGTACGAGCAGTACTTC.

V gene TRBV5-5 combines with J gene TRBJ1-6, with TRBD1 matching 7 bases. Unmatched junction bases numbered 11, after V lost 4 bases and J lost 7 bases. The CDR3 extends over 16 amino acids. CDR1 and CDR2 from the germline V gene are SGHKS and YYEKEE (reference sequence). The chain's CDR3 is CASSTVKGAKNSPLHF. The CDR3 nucleotides read TGTGCCAGCAGCACCGTCAAGGGGGCTAAAAATTCACCCCTCCACTTT.

The V call is TRBV6-1, the J call TRBJ2-4; D ambiguous. The tail of the sequence fits TRBJ2-5 better, so the J call may be wrong. The germline V gene has CDR1 MNHNS and CDR2 SASEGT. The CDR3 covers 13 residues. The CDR3 region is CASREPGGETQYF. DNA of the CDR3: TGTGCCAGCAGAGAGCCAGGTGGGGAGACCCAGTACTTC.

The chain links TRBV2 to TRBJ2-5; D ambiguous. The better agreement between TRBJ2-7 and the DNA end casts doubt on the J call. From germline, CDR1 is SNHLY and CDR2 FYNNEI. The CDR3 has 12 amino acids. The CDR3 DNA reads TGTGCCAGCAGTGAACTGGACTACGAGCAGTACTTC. Protein sequence: CASSELDYEQYF.

The chain links TRBV5-1 to TRBJ2-2; D remains unclear. Trimming took 4 bases from V and 6 from J, leaving 22 bases between them. The CDR3 has 17 amino acids. Germline V lookup: CDR1 SGHRS, CDR2 YFSETQ. The CDR3, as DNA: TGCGCCAGCAGCGCCAGGAACCTTATGCGAGTGTCCGGGGAGCTGTTTTTT. Protein: CASSARNLMRVSGELFF.

This chain uses TRBV28 with TRBJ2-3; 7 bases align to TRBD2. The V gene's germline CDR1 is MDHEN and CDR2 SYDVKM. The CDR3 covers 17 residues. With V trimmed by 2 bases and J by 0 bases, 8 bases remained unmatched. The CDR3 reads CASSLGPAGTSTDTQYF. Here the CDR3 DNA reads TGTGCCAGCAGTTTAGGTCCAGCGGGAACTAGCACAGATACGCAGTATTTT.

This clonotype has just one count. The chain uses TRBV5-1 and TRBJ1-2; the D gene is possibly TRBD1 (5 bases). The CDR3 has 13 residues. Germline V gene sequence: CDR1 SGHRS, CDR2 YFSETQ. The V end lost 7 bases, the J end lost 3 bases, and 13 bases lay between the germline ends. The CDR3 DNA reads TGCGCCAGCCGCCAGGACACTTACTATGGCTACACCTTC. Its protein is CASRQDTYYGYTF. Variable domain in full (rest from reference TRBV5-1 and TRBJ1-2): KAGVTQTPRYLIKTRGQQVTLSCSPISGHRSVSWYQQTPGQGLQFLFEYFSETQRNKGNFPGRFSGRQFSNSRSEMNVSTLELGDSALYLCASRQDTYYGYTFGSGTRLTVV.

The V call is TRBV12-3 or TRBV12-4, the J call TRBJ2-3; D gene uncertain. Trimming took off 7 bases at V and 0 bases at J, with 8 bases between the two ends. This CDR3 is 13 amino acids long. The chain's CDR3 is CASTAYSTDTQYF. CDR3 nucleotide sequence: TGTGCCAGCACAGCGTATAGCACAGATACGCAGTATTTT.

In this sample, this clonotype turned up a few times. This rearrangement joins TRBV29-1 to TRBJ2-5; perhaps TRBD1 as D (6 bases). The V and J ends lost 4 bases and 5 bases respectively, with 14 bases between them. The CDR3 loop spans 13 amino acids. Germline V gene data show CDR1 as SQVTM and CDR2 as ANQGSEA. Written as DNA, the CDR3 is TGCAGCGTTGTCCGGGACAATTTGGAGACCCAGTACTTC. It specifies CSVVRDNLETQYF.

About this clonotype itself: A read error may account for a junction end that differs from germline. The chain has TRBV4-2 and TRBJ1-2, with unresolved D. The CDR3 covers 11 residues. CDR1 LGHNA and CDR2 YNFKEQ come from the germline V gene. CDR3 coding DNA: TGTGTCAGCAGCGAGCGGGATGGCTACACCTTC. Protein: CVSSERDGYTF.

The V call is TRBV12-3 or TRBV12-4, the J call TRBJ2-7; 7 positions match TRBD1. This CDR3 is 12 amino acids long. The junction had 6 bases not matched to a gene; V was cut back by 6 bases and J by 7 bases. CDR3 sequence reads: CASRTGMGEQYF. The CDR3 DNA follows: TGTGCCAGCAGGACAGGGATGGGTGAGCAGTACTTC.

The rearrangement uses TRBV28 and TRBJ1-2, with D unclear. Trimming removed 3 bases from V and 8 bases from J, with 4 bases in between. Germline CDR1 and CDR2: MDHEN and SYDVKM. This CDR3 comprises 10 residues. The CDR3 spells CASSFKGYTF. For the CDR3, the DNA is TGTGCCAGCAGTTTTAAGGGCTACACCTTC.

This chain uses TRBV5-5 with TRBJ2-7, with D maybe TRBD1 (5 bases). The CDR3 runs to 15 residues. Germline V gene lookup returns CDR1 SGHKS and CDR2 YYEKEE (reference sequence). The germline V and J ends were trimmed by 4 bases and 2 bases, with 16 bases remaining between them. In DNA form, the CDR3 reads TGTGCCAGCAGCCCAGACAGTTGGGTGGCCTACGAGCAGTACTTC. It encodes CASSPDSWVAYEQYF. The variable domain in full, completed from reference TRBV5-5 and TRBJ2-7, reads DAGVTQSPTHLIKTRGQQVTLRCSPISGHKSVSWYQQVLGQGPQFIFQYYEKEERGRGNFPDRFSARQFPNYSSELNVNALLLGDSALYLCASSPDSWVAYEQYFGPGTRLTVT.

This clonotype has a handful of counts. V usage is TRBV7-9 and J usage is TRBJ2-3, with a weak D call TRBD2 (5 bases). CDR3 length: 19 residues. Germline CDR1 SEHNR, CDR2 FQNEAQ (reference sequence). V was shortened by 0 bases and J by 2 bases, with 21 bases between the two germline ends. The CDR3 here is CASSLAQFRGTITTDTQYF. CDR3 DNA sequence: TGTGCCAGCAGCTTAGCGCAATTTCGGGGAACTATCACCACAGATACGCAGTATTTT.

This clonotype showed up just a few times. This chain uses TRBV13 with TRBJ1-2; weak D call: TRBD1 (5 bases). The CDR3 is made up of 14 amino acids. The germline V gene encodes CDR1 PRHDT and CDR2 FYEKMQ (reference sequence). The germline V and J ends were trimmed by 8 bases and 5 bases, with 18 bases remaining between them. The CDR3 coding sequence is TGTGCCAGCCAGATCCGGGGGATCCAATATGGCTACACCTTC. The encoded protein is CASQIRGIQYGYTF.

The chain carries TRBV20-1 and TRBJ2-3; 15 nucleotides agree with TRBD2. With 7 bases clipped from V and 2 bases from J, the junction kept 10 bases outside the gene matches. Germline V gives CDR1 DFQATT, CDR2 SNEGSKA (reference sequence). The CDR3 has 17 amino acids. The CDR3 here is CSGVKGTSGGSTDTQYF. For the CDR3, the DNA is TGCAGTGGAGTAAAGGGGACTAGCGGGGGGTCCACAGATACGCAGTATTTT.

The rearrangement joins TRBV6-1 to TRBJ1-4, with TRBD1 as a possible D gene (6 bases). The length of the CDR3 is 14 residues. Between the trimmed V and J ends, which lost 3 bases and 5 bases, there was a span of 10 bases. Germline values: CDR1 MNHNS, CDR2 SASEGT. CDR3 sequence: CASSDRGRNEKLFF. CDR3 DNA sequence: TGTGCCAGCAGTGACAGGGGAAGGAATGAAAAACTGTTTTTT.

This chain joins TRBV6-5 and TRBJ2-2; TRBD2 agrees at 10 bases. The CDR3 covers 15 residues. V was clipped by 0 bases and J by 6 bases; unmatched bases: 1. Per the germline V gene, CDR1 is MNHEY and CDR2 is SVGAGI. The CDR3 region is CASSYSSGGAGELFF. The CDR3 coding sequence is TGTGCCAGCAGTTACTCGAGCGGGGGGGCCGGGGAGCTGTTTTTT.

This clonotype was observed a handful of times. The chain links TRBV21-1 to TRBJ1-2. TRBV21-1 is termed a pseudogene. The CDR3 runs to 13 residues. The CDR3, as DNA: TGTGCCAGCAGCAAATGCTGTAACTATGGCTACACCTTC. Residues: CASSKCCNYGYTF.

On this clonotype itself: Since a much larger clone is just one base distant, this may be a read error. The chain links TRBV18 to TRBJ2-5; D uncertain. The J call may be in error: the DNA end matches TRBJ2-1 better. CDR1 is KGHSH, CDR2 LQKENI, per germline. CDR3 length: 13 amino acids. CDR3 coding DNA: TGTGCCAGCTCACCCTCCAGTCAAGAGACCCAGTTCTTC. This translates into CASSPSSQETQFF.